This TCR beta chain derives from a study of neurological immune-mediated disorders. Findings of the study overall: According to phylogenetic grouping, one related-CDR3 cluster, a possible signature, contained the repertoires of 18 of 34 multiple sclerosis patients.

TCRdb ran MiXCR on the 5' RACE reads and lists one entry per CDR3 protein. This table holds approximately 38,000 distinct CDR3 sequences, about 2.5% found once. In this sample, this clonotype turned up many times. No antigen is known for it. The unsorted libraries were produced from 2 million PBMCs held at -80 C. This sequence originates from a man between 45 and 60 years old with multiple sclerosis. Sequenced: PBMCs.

In nucleotides, the CDR3 is TGTGCCAGCAGCCCTCCCGGGACTAGCGACCTTTACAATGAGCAGTTCTTC. Protein product: CASSPPGTSDLYNEQFF. The V and J genes are TRBV4-2 and TRBJ2-1, with 10 bases that match TRBD2. V was pared by 4 bases and J by 4 bases, with 10 bases of the junction left unmatched. CDR1 and CDR2 (germline): LGHNA, YNFKEQ. The CDR3 runs to 17 residues.